These 30 T cell receptor beta chains came from one sample sequenced in a study of blood T cell repertoires in COVID-19. Sequencing used immunoSEQ multiplex PCR; TCRdb keeps in-frame clones, though not all of them. Of 130,000 to 150,000 clones in the sample, roughly 82% were seen once. Input material: peripheral blood. Every receptor here comes from a human donor with acute or convalescent COVID-19. The donor label of this sample is uncertain.

V usage is TRBV7-6 and J usage is TRBJ1-6; TRBD1 is a possible D gene (6 bases). This CDR3 has 15 residues. The ends were cut back, 2 bases at V and 13 bases at J, with 18 bases in the middle. Germline assignment: CDR1 SGHVS and CDR2 FNYEAQ. CDR3 protein: CASSLSAGVQSPLHF. CDR3 nucleotide sequence: TGTGCCAGCAGCTTAAGCGCAGGGGTCCAAAGCCCCCTCCACTTT.

This clone showed up just once. V gene TRBV27 combines with J gene TRBJ1-1; D possibly corresponds to TRBD1 (5 bases). The V gene's germline CDR1 is MNHEY and CDR2 SMNVEV (reference sequence). V lost 1 base, J lost 1 base, and 16 bases lay in between. This CDR3 contains 17 residues. DNA of the CDR3: TGTGCCAGCAGTTTATGGGGCGGGGCGAGGGGGAACACTGAAGCTTTCTTT. This gives the protein CASSLWGGARGNTEAFF.

The chain joins TRBV30 to TRBJ1-5; unclear D gene. The length of the CDR3 is 13 residues. Trimming removed 0 bases at V and 7 bases at J, with 10 bases between. Germline CDR1 GTSNPN, CDR2 SVGIG (reference sequence). Written as DNA, the CDR3 is TGTGCCTGGAGTGTACTGAGGGTACAGCCCCAGCATTTT. Protein product: CAWSVLRVQPQHF.

The chain is built from TRBV27 and TRBJ2-7; 8 bases align to TRBD1. V lost 4 bases, J lost 4 bases, and 6 bases stayed unmatched. This CDR3 is built from 14 residues. Germline CDR1 reads MNHEY; CDR2 reads SMNVEV (reference sequence). The CDR3 loop is CASSSGTGLYEQYF. Here the CDR3 DNA reads TGTGCCAGCAGTTCCGGGACAGGCCTTTACGAGCAGTACTTC.

The genes are TRBV7-6 and TRBJ1-1; 10 bases are a match to TRBD1. After removal of 5 bases from V and 10 bases from J, the junction contained 16 bases not matched to a gene. This CDR3 contains 16 residues. Germline V gene sequence: CDR1 SGHVS, CDR2 FNYEAQ. CDR3 residues: CASSPSDRGLTGPAFF. CDR3 bases: TGTGCCAGCAGCCCTTCGGACAGGGGGTTAACGGGGCCAGCTTTCTTT.

V gene TRBV7-3 combines with J gene TRBJ2-3; TRBD2 aligns across 8 bases. The germline gives CDR1 SGHTA, CDR2 FQGTGA. J was trimmed by 5 bases and V by 4 bases; bases with no gene match: 8. This CDR3 is 15 amino acids long. CDR3 in amino acids: CASSSRGGHRDTQYF. Written as DNA, the CDR3 is TGTGCCAGCAGCTCCCGGGGGGGCCATAGAGATACGCAGTATTTT.

The chain employs TRBV7-9 and TRBJ1-2; D not certain. CDR1 and CDR2 (germline): SEHNR, FQNEAQ (reference sequence). The CDR3 has 14 amino acids. The V end lost 2 bases, the J end lost 1 base, and 8 bases lay between the germline ends. The CDR3: CASSLLSFNYGYTF. The CDR3 coding sequence is TGTGCCAGCAGCTTACTGTCGTTTAACTATGGCTACACCTTC.

The chain carries TRBV19 and TRBJ1-5; tentative D call: TRBD1 (5 bases). The CDR3 totals 15 residues. Trimming pared 6 bases from V and 4 bases from J, leaving 16 bases between. The germline gives CDR1 LNHDA, CDR2 SQIVND (reference sequence). The CDR3, as DNA: TGTGCCAGTAGCCCTATTGGGGCAGAAAATCAGCCCCAGCATTTT. Translation: CASSPIGAENQPQHF.

The J gene is TRBJ1-3, the V gene TRBV7-2; D call uncertain. CDR3 size: 16 residues. V was clipped by 0 bases and J by 0 bases, with 9 bases between them. CDR1 is SGHTA, CDR2 FQGNSA, per germline. CDR3 sequence (DNA): TGTGCCAGCAGCTTAGCGCGGGCCGTCTCTGGAAACACCATATATTTT. Translating it yields CASSLARAVSGNTIYF.

The chain has TRBV6-5 and TRBJ1-1; 7 bases fit TRBD1. The CDR3 is made up of 15 amino acids. CDR1 MNHEY and CDR2 SVGAGI come from the germline V gene. V shed 5 bases and J 0 bases; nucleotides not matched to a gene: 6. CDR3 DNA sequence: TGTGCCAGCAGTCCGGGACAGCGCATGAACACTGAAGCTTTCTTT. It codes for CASSPGQRMNTEAFF.

The chain has TRBV6-5 and TRBJ1-2; 7 positions agree with TRBD1. V trimming: 7 bases; J trimming: 4 bases; junction bases outside the gene matches: 3. The CDR3 totals 12 residues. The germline V gene has CDR1 MNHEY and CDR2 SVGAGI. CDR3 in amino acids: CASKGAGYGYTF. DNA for the CDR3: TGTGCCAGCAAGGGGGCCGGCTATGGCTACACCTTC.

About this clone itself: Germline and junction disagree at one end, which may indicate a read error. The chain is built from TRBV6-6 and TRBJ2-1, with a tentative D call TRBD2 (6 bases). This CDR3 has 15 amino acids. Germline lookup yields CDR1 MNHNY and CDR2 SVGAGI (reference sequence). The CDR3 region has the DNA TGTGCCAGCAGTTACTCAAGGGACTCCGACAATGAGCAGTTCTTC. Its translation is CASSYSRDSDNEQFF.

The chain employs TRBV19 and TRBJ1-5, with 10 bases aligning to TRBD1. This CDR3 has 17 amino acids. With 1 base clipped from V and 4 bases from J, the junction kept 7 bases outside the gene matches. The germline V gene has CDR1 LNHDA and CDR2 SQIVND (reference sequence). The CDR3 spells CASSIVGQGVRNQPQHF. The CDR3 DNA reads as TGTGCCAGTAGTATAGTCGGACAGGGGGTGAGAAATCAGCCCCAGCATTTT.

J is TRBJ1-2 and V is TRBV5-8; D is possibly TRBD1 (5 bases). The V end was cut by 1 base, the J end by 4 bases, with 14 bases between. There are 15 residues in the CDR3. The V gene's germline CDR1 is SGHTS and CDR2 YDEGEE. CDR3 sequence reads: CASSLRQGKVYGYTF. For the CDR3, the DNA is TGTGCCAGCAGCTTGCGGCAGGGAAAAGTCTATGGCTACACCTTC.

This chain joins TRBV6-5 and TRBJ1-6; the D gene is possibly TRBD1 (6 bases). V lost 6 bases and J 7 bases, leaving 16 bases between the germline ends. The CDR3 has 15 residues. The germline V gene has CDR1 MNHEY and CDR2 SVGAGI. The CDR3 here is CASSPGTSLNSPLHF. CDR3 DNA sequence: TGTGCCAGCAGCCCAGGGACATCGCTGAATTCACCCCTCCACTTT.

CDR3 in DNA: TGTGCCAGCAGCCCGCAGGGGGTCGCTGAAGAGACCCAGTACTTC. Protein sequence: CASSPQGVAEETQYF. This chain uses TRBV5-6 with TRBJ2-5; 7 bases fit TRBD1. Germline CDR1 and CDR2: SGHDT and YYEEEE. The length of the CDR3 is 15 residues. The J segment lost 3 bases and the V segment lost 4 bases, leaving 9 bases of the junction unmatched.

This clone was picked up one time. V usage is TRBV20-1 and J usage is TRBJ2-1; TRBD2 agrees at 8 bases. J lost 9 bases, V lost 3 bases, and 16 bases had no gene match. The CDR3 totals 16 residues. The germline V gene has CDR1 DFQATT and CDR2 SNEGSKA (reference sequence). The CDR3 spells CSASRVAGGRVIEQFF. The CDR3 nucleotides are TGCAGTGCTAGTAGGGTGGCGGGGGGCCGTGTGATTGAGCAGTTCTTC.

The gene calls are TRBV19 and TRBJ1-2; D uncertain. The germline gives CDR1 LNHDA, CDR2 SQIVND (reference sequence). The V and J ends lost 2 bases and 6 bases respectively, with 13 bases between them. The CDR3 is 14 amino acids. This CDR3 reads CASSISLNQNGYTF. CDR3 bases: TGTGCCAGTAGTATATCCCTGAATCAGAATGGCTACACCTTC.

This clone was detected once. This CDR3 is CASSRTGTETQYF. CDR3 sequence (DNA): TGTGCCAGCAGTCGTACAGGTACAGAGACCCAGTACTTC. V is TRBV3-1 (or the pseudogene TRBV3-2) and J is TRBJ2-5; maybe TRBD1 (5 bases). The CDR3 is 13 amino acids. Germline V gene sequence: CDR1 LGHDT, CDR2 YNNKEL (reference sequence). The V end lost 6 bases, the J end lost 4 bases, and 12 bases lay between the germline ends.

The CDR3 region has the DNA TGTGCCAGCAGTTACGGGACAGGGATAGGAGAAAAACTGTTTTTT. Protein: CASSYGTGIGEKLFF. The chain uses TRBV6-5 and TRBJ1-4, with 9 bases lining up with TRBD1. Germline-derived CDR1 and CDR2 are MNHEY and SVGAGI. This CDR3 contains 15 residues. V was pared by 2 bases and J by 8 bases, with 6 bases of the junction left unmatched.

CDR3 loop: CASNQGTQYF. CDR3 coding DNA: TGTGCCAGCAACCAGGGGACCCAGTACTTC. The chain joins TRBV2 to TRBJ2-5, with D possibly matching TRBD1 (5 bases). The CDR3 totals 10 residues. Deletions cut 7 bases from V and 7 bases from J, with 7 bases between. The germline gives CDR1 SNHLY, CDR2 FYNNEI.

Only a few counts were recorded for this clone. The rearrangement uses TRBV4-3 and TRBJ1-1; 7 bases line up with TRBD1. The ends lost 5 bases at V and 1 base at J; junction bases unmatched: 7. Germline CDR1 is LGHNA and CDR2 is YSLEER. There are 15 residues in the CDR3. The CDR3 loop is CASSFKGAKNTEAFF. The CDR3 region has the DNA TGCGCCAGCAGCTTTAAGGGGGCGAAGAACACTGAAGCTTTCTTT.

The chain recombines TRBV18 with TRBJ1-5; no definite D call. Germline loops: CDR1 KGHSH, CDR2 LQKENI. This CDR3 has 16 residues. The V end was cut by 0 bases, the J end by 4 bases, with 13 bases between. The CDR3 reads CASSPPSITGNQPQHF. As DNA, the CDR3 is TGTGCCAGCTCACCACCCTCCATTACGGGGAATCAGCCCCAGCATTTT.

This chain joins TRBV5-1 and TRBJ2-7; TRBD1 aligns across 8 bases. The J segment lost 3 bases and the V segment lost 4 bases, leaving 6 bases of the junction unmatched. The CDR3 covers 14 residues. Germline V gene data show CDR1 as SGHRS and CDR2 as YFSETQ. The CDR3 spells CASSGQGFLYEQYF. The CDR3, as DNA: TGCGCCAGCAGCGGACAGGGTTTCCTCTACGAGCAGTACTTC.

The chain is built from TRBV6-1 and TRBJ2-5; D ambiguous. CDR3 size: 12 residues. Deletions cut 1 base from V and 5 bases from J, with 5 bases between. Looked up from germline, CDR1 is MNHNS and CDR2 is SASEGT. CDR3 sequence reads: CASSEVIETQYF. CDR3 nucleotide sequence: TGTGCCAGCAGTGAAGTCATTGAGACCCAGTACTTC.

The chain links TRBV3-1 (or the pseudogene TRBV3-2) to TRBJ1-2, with 7 positions matching TRBD1. Germline CDR1 LGHDT, CDR2 YNNKEL (reference sequence). Unmatched junction bases numbered 2, after V lost 4 bases and J lost 3 bases. The CDR3 loop spans 13 amino acids. In DNA, the CDR3 is TGTGCCAGCAGCCCCGGGACAGACTATGGCTACACCTTC. Translation gives CASSPGTDYGYTF.

The V gene is TRBV4-3, the J gene TRBJ1-5; 9 bases agree with TRBD1. CDR1 is LGHNA and CDR2 is YSLEER in the germline V gene. V was pared by 1 base and J by 13 bases, with 8 bases of the junction left unmatched. This CDR3 spans 14 amino acids. The CDR3 protein is CASSQAVRDRAQHF. The CDR3 nucleotides are TGCGCCAGCAGCCAAGCAGTCAGGGACAGGGCGCAGCATTTT.

V is TRBV28 and J is TRBJ2-3; 7 bases are a match to TRBD2. The J segment lost 5 bases and the V segment lost 8 bases, leaving 13 bases of the junction unmatched. Germline V gene sequence: CDR1 MDHEN, CDR2 SYDVKM. The CDR3 contains 15 residues. The CDR3 here is CASPPAGVVRDTQYF. CDR3 nucleotide sequence: TGTGCCAGCCCGCCGGCGGGGGTGGTGAGAGATACGCAGTATTTT.

This clone appeared a single time. V and J are TRBV29-1 and TRBJ1-2, with a possible D match to TRBD1 (6 bases). Germline values: CDR1 SQVTM, CDR2 ANQGSEA. V shed 4 bases and J shed 8 bases, with 17 bases lying between them. This CDR3 region has 13 residues. CDR3 protein: CSVGGSRGTGYTF. The CDR3 bases are TGCAGCGTTGGGGGCTCCAGGGGAACCGGCTACACCTTC. The complete variable domain, with remaining parts taken from reference TRBV29-1 and TRBJ1-2, reads SAVISQKPSRDICQRGTSLTIQCQVDSQVTMMFWYRQQPGQSLTLIATANQGSEATYESGFVIDKFPISRPNLTFSTLTVSNMSPEDSSIYLCSVGGSRGTGYTFGSGTRLTVV.

This chain connects TRBV6-1 to TRBJ1-2; D gene unclear. Trimming cost V 3 bases and J 0 bases, with 20 bases left between them. This CDR3 is built from 18 residues. CDR1 is MNHNS, CDR2 SASEGT, per germline. CDR3 sequence reads: CASSENPAVAGANYGYTF. The CDR3 bases are TGTGCCAGCAGTGAGAATCCAGCGGTAGCCGGAGCTAACTATGGCTACACCTTC.